Each of the 14 T cell receptor beta chains below was sequenced from the same sample in a study of T-cell reconstitution after alpha-beta-depleted transplantation in children. The library targeted TCRbeta and was prepared with unique molecular identifiers. TCRdb processed the PCR reads anew with MiXCR; each CDR3 protein has one entry. The data contain 380,000 or so distinct CDR3 sequences, about an eighth of them singletons. Here the sequenced sample was PBMCs, taken from the stem cell graft. These receptors originate from a human donor who donated a stem cell graft to a child with Fanconi anemia.

The V call is TRBV6-1, the J call TRBJ2-2; 7 bases are shared with TRBD1. The germline gives CDR1 MNHNS, CDR2 SASEGT. The CDR3 runs 18 residues. V lost 4 bases and J lost 0; bases outside the gene matches: 11. The CDR3 bases are TGTGCCAGCAGTGTCCATGGTGCCGGGACAGCGAACACCGGGGAGCTGTTTTTT. Translated: CASSVHGAGTANTGELFF.

Judged by abundance, this clonotype is medium-sized. The rearrangement links TRBV6-6 to TRBJ1-1; tentative D call: TRBD1 (5 bases). CDR3 length equals 13 residues. The germline CDR1 and CDR2 sequences are MNHNY and SVGAGI (reference sequence). V shed 3 bases and J shed 5 bases, with 10 bases lying between them. Here the CDR3 reads CASSYVGGTEAFF. The CDR3, as DNA: TGTGCCAGCAGTTATGTGGGGGGAACTGAAGCTTTCTTT.

The chain combines TRBV3-1 with TRBJ2-2; TRBD2 is a possible D gene (5 bases). V gave up 1 base and J gave up 3 bases, with 12 bases separating them. The CDR3 runs 16 residues. From germline, CDR1 is LGHDT and CDR2 YNNKEL (reference sequence). CDR3 in amino acids: CASSQAGRVYTGELFF. The CDR3 nucleotides are TGTGCCAGCAGCCAAGCTGGGCGGGTGTACACCGGGGAGCTGTTTTTT.

The V and J genes are TRBV7-2 and TRBJ2-2; D call uncertain. Trimming cost V 3 bases and J 5 bases, with 10 bases left between them. CDR3 length equals 14 residues. The V gene's germline CDR1 is SGHTA and CDR2 FQGNSA. CDR3 protein: CASSFKSATGELFF. The CDR3 bases are TGTGCCAGCAGCTTTAAATCGGCTACCGGGGAGCTGTTTTTT.

J is TRBJ1-1 and V is TRBV29-1; D may be TRBD1 (5 bases). Trimming removed 2 bases from V and 3 bases from J, with 13 bases in between. The germline CDR1 and CDR2 sequences are SQVTM and ANQGSEA. CDR3 size: 14 residues. Here the CDR3 reads CSVENRRGDTEAFF. CDR3 nucleotide sequence: TGCAGCGTTGAAAATAGAAGAGGGGACACTGAAGCTTTCTTT. The whole variable domain, filled in from reference TRBV29-1 and TRBJ1-1, reads SAVISQKPSRDICQRGTSLTIQCQVDSQVTMMFWYRQQPGQSLTLIATANQGSEATYESGFVIDKFPISRPNLTFSTLTVSNMSPEDSSIYLCSVENRRGDTEAFFGQGTRLTVV.

V is TRBV5-1 and J is TRBJ2-7; 8 positions agree with TRBD2. With 4 bases clipped from V and 0 bases from J, the junction kept 3 bases outside the gene matches. There are 14 residues in the CDR3. Germline V gives CDR1 SGHRS, CDR2 YFSETQ. The CDR3 nucleotides read TGCGCCAGCAGCCCGCGGGGGGACTCCTACGAGCAGTACTTC. Translation: CASSPRGDSYEQYF.

This clonotype was observed a handful of times. This chain uses TRBV7-3 with TRBJ2-1; a weak D match, TRBD2 (5 bases). CDR1 and CDR2 from the germline V gene are SGHTA and FQGTGA. V lost 2 bases and J lost 2, with 13 bases in between. The CDR3 contains 16 residues. The chain's CDR3 is CASSLDAGEPYNEQFF. Here the CDR3 DNA reads TGTGCCAGCAGCTTAGACGCCGGGGAACCCTACAATGAGCAGTTCTTC.

This chain links TRBV18 with TRBJ2-3; D not certain. The CDR3 sequence is 14 residues long. V lost 5 bases to trimming and J lost 3 bases, with 12 bases between them. Germline assignment: CDR1 KGHSH and CDR2 LQKENI. CDR3: CASSKSRTTDTQYF. Here the CDR3 DNA reads TGTGCCAGCTCAAAATCTCGAACGACAGATACGCAGTATTTT.

The gene calls are TRBV19 and TRBJ1-5, with TRBD1 as a possible D gene (6 bases). The CDR3 consists of 16 residues. The germline V and J ends were trimmed by 5 bases and 1 base, with 15 bases remaining between them. Germline V gene data show CDR1 as LNHDA and CDR2 as SQIVND (reference sequence). CDR3 DNA sequence: TGTGCCAGTAGTCCTTGGACAGCCCTGAGCAATCAGCCCCAGCATTTT. It translates to CASSPWTALSNQPQHF.

This clonotype was seen at least ten times. The rearrangement uses TRBV30 and TRBJ2-2, with 8 bases matching TRBD2. The CDR3 runs 13 residues. Germline values: CDR1 GTSNPN, CDR2 SVGIG (reference sequence). V shed 3 bases and J 5 bases; nucleotides not matched to a gene: 2. In DNA form, the CDR3 reads TGTGCCTGGAGGCCGGGGGGGACCGGGGAGCTGTTTTTT. It encodes CAWRPGGTGELFF.

This clonotype was seen a handful of times. V and J are TRBV20-1 and TRBJ1-2; D remains unclear. V was pared by 2 bases and J by 6 bases, with 10 bases between. Germline V gene lookup returns CDR1 DFQATT and CDR2 SNEGSKA (reference sequence). The CDR3 covers 12 residues. CDR3 in DNA: TGCAGTGCTAGAACGGTCACCAATGGCTACACCTTC. It translates to CSARTVTNGYTF.

This clonotype occurred a few times. This sequence joins TRBV20-1 and TRBJ2-7, with 11 bases aligning to TRBD2. V lost 0 bases to trimming and J lost 8 bases; unmatched junction nucleotides: 6. Germline CDR1 is DFQATT and CDR2 is SNEGSKA (reference sequence). The CDR3 is 14 residues long. As DNA, the CDR3 is TGCAGTGCTAGAGATCCGGCTAGCGGGGGGCAGCAGTACGTC. Protein sequence: CSARDPASGGQQYV.

The V gene is TRBV5-5, the J gene TRBJ2-3; no reliable D call. The CDR3 is made up of 13 amino acids. Germline V CDR1 and CDR2: SGHKS, YYEKEE (reference sequence). Trimming removed 2 bases at V and 4 bases at J, with 8 bases between. CDR3 in amino acids: CASSFATPDTQYF. CDR3 bases: TGTGCCAGCAGCTTCGCAACCCCAGATACGCAGTATTTT.

This clonotype was found many times. The V call is TRBV6-1, the J call TRBJ2-3, with 11 bases lining up with TRBD2. There are 15 residues in the CDR3. The trim removed 4 bases at V and 9 bases at J, leaving 9 bases unmatched. The germline CDR1 and CDR2 sequences are MNHNS and SASEGT. CDR3 nucleotides: TGTGCCAGCAGTGTGGGGAGTAGCGGGGGGGCGACGCAGTATTTT. Residues: CASSVGSSGGATQYF.